The 11 T cell receptor beta chains below come from one sample, sequenced in a study of cytomegalovirus exposure and HLA in healthy donors. In the PCR, 60 Vbeta and 13 Jbeta primers were used. The table came from immunoSEQ multiplex PCR; TCRdb's copy has only in-frame clones and leaves some out. This table holds hundreds of thousands of clones, about 66% found once. The specimen was PBMCs. The receptor set was obtained from a female donor in good health and CMV-seronegative.

The rearrangement links TRBV6-5 to TRBJ2-2; 14 positions agree with TRBD2. The CDR3 sequence is 16 residues long. CDR1 and CDR2 from the germline V gene are MNHEY and SVGAGI. The V segment lost 4 bases and the J segment 6 bases; nucleotides outside the gene matches: 4. This CDR3 is CASSWGLAGAAGELFF. The CDR3 nucleotides are TGTGCCAGCAGTTGGGGACTAGCGGGAGCCGCCGGGGAGCTGTTTTTT.

The V call is TRBV28, the J call TRBJ1-1; 8 bases fit TRBD1. CDR1 MDHEN and CDR2 SYDVKM come from the germline V gene. CDR3 size: 16 residues. Trimming took 7 bases from V and 4 from J; bases not matched to a gene: 14. DNA for the CDR3: TGTGCCAGCACTCTGCGGCAGGGGGCTTTGCCCACTGAAGCTTTCTTT. Translating gives CASTLRQGALPTEAFF.

The chain couples TRBV27 to TRBJ2-7, with D possibly being TRBD2 (6 bases). Trimming stripped 1 base from V and 2 bases from J, with 18 bases between. CDR1 is MNHEY, CDR2 SMNVEV, per germline (reference sequence). This CDR3 contains 17 residues. In DNA, the CDR3 is TGTGCCAGCAGTTTATTGGGACTGGCAGGCCCTACCTACGAGCAGTACTTC. This encodes CASSLLGLAGPTYEQYF.

The CDR3 region has the DNA TGTGCCAGCAGGAATATAGCGGAGGTGAGAAATGAGCAGTTCTTC. Translated: CASRNIAEVRNEQFF. The chain carries TRBV6-1 and TRBJ2-1; a possible D gene is TRBD2 (6 bases). V gave up 6 bases and J gave up 7 bases, with 19 bases separating them. Germline CDR1 reads MNHNS; CDR2 reads SASEGT. The CDR3 contains 15 residues.

The V and J genes are TRBV7-6 and TRBJ1-1; a possible D gene is TRBD1 (6 bases). The germline V gene encodes CDR1 SGHVS and CDR2 FNYEAQ. V was clipped by 5 bases and J by 5 bases, with 12 bases between them. This CDR3 spans 13 amino acids. CDR3 bases: TGTGCCAGCAGCCTCGACCAGGGGACTGAAGCTTTCTTT. Translation: CASSLDQGTEAFF.

The V and J genes are TRBV5-6 and TRBJ2-2; 8 nucleotides match TRBD2. Germline CDR1 and CDR2: SGHDT and YYEEEE. Trimming cost V 1 base and J 4 bases; bases outside gene matches: 3. There are 15 residues in the CDR3. The CDR3 sequence: CASSLPGGPTGELFF. As DNA, the CDR3 is TGTGCCAGCAGCTTGCCGGGAGGGCCCACCGGGGAGCTGTTTTTT.

The chain has TRBV11-2 and TRBJ1-1; 7 bases are shared with TRBD1. The CDR3 sequence is 14 residues long. Germline assignment: CDR1 SGHAT and CDR2 FQNNGV. Trimming cost V 10 bases and J 6 bases; bases outside gene matches: 14. The CDR3 here is CATDDDREVPEAFF. The CDR3 DNA follows: TGTGCCACAGACGATGACAGGGAGGTCCCTGAAGCTTTCTTT.

The V and J genes are TRBV11-2 and TRBJ2-3, with 9 bases that match TRBD2. Germline assignment: CDR1 SGHAT and CDR2 FQNNGV. With 1 base clipped from V and 4 bases from J, the junction kept 6 bases outside the gene matches. The CDR3 runs to 16 residues. The CDR3, as DNA: TGTGCCAGCAGCTTAGGGTCTAGCGGGATGGCAGATACGCAGTATTTT. Translating it yields CASSLGSSGMADTQYF.

CDR3 residues: CASSLDRAGSYEQYF. CDR3 sequence (DNA): TGCGCCAGCAGCTTGGACAGGGCGGGCTCCTACGAGCAGTACTTC. V gene TRBV5-1 combines with J gene TRBJ2-7, with D possibly matching TRBD1 (6 bases). Germline CDR1 and CDR2: SGHRS and YFSETQ. Trimming left V 0 bases short and J 0 bases short, with 10 bases between. CDR3 length: 15 amino acids.

J is TRBJ1-4 and V is TRBV12-5; 7 nucleotides agree with TRBD1. This CDR3 region has 17 residues. The germline V gene encodes CDR1 LGHNT and CDR2 FRNRAP. Trimming took 0 bases from V and 3 from J; bases not matched to a gene: 7. CDR3 residues: CASGLVPPQGANEKLFF. The CDR3 DNA reads as TGTGCTAGTGGTTTGGTGCCCCCCCAGGGGGCTAATGAAAAACTGTTTTTT.

This clone was detected only a few times. The J gene is TRBJ2-7, the V gene TRBV28, with 7 bases matching TRBD1. The CDR3 is made up of 16 amino acids. J lost 2 bases, V lost 5 bases, and 12 bases had no gene match. Germline V gene data show CDR1 as MDHEN and CDR2 as SYDVKM. CDR3 region: CASSEIGGIHPYEQYF. The CDR3 DNA reads as TGTGCCAGCAGTGAAATAGGGGGCATACACCCCTACGAGCAGTACTTC.